This TCR beta chain was identified during a study of vaccination and CD4 T cells after COVID-19. For the study at large: The convalescents comprised six males and four females, two of them Hispanic. Study-wide points: SARS-CoV-2-reactive clonotypes rose nonsignificantly, with the median going from roughly 21 to 40.

Trimming cost V 6 bases and J 3 bases, with 12 bases left between them. CDR3 length: 13 amino acids. CDR1 MNHNS and CDR2 SASEGT come from the germline V gene. TCRdb re-derived calls from the PCR reads in MiXCR, one entry per CDR3 protein. Of about 18,000 distinct CDR3 sequences listed, less than 70% are singletons. Concerning this clonotype: Its antigen is unknown.

Sequences were derived from CD4+ T cells from blood, sampled after SARS-CoV-2 vaccination. The chain carries TRBV6-1 and TRBJ2-7; a possible D gene is TRBD1 (6 bases). This TCR derives from a human donor who had recovered from COVID-19. The CDR3, as DNA: TGTGCCAGCAGGCAGGGGCCCGGCTACGAGCAGTACTTC. This sequence encodes CASRQGPGYEQYF.